These 25 T cell receptor beta chains originate from one sample sequenced in a study of shared clonotypes between healthy human individuals. TCRdb's table, derived via immunoSEQ multiplex PCR, lists solely in-frame clones and lacks some. The sample has over 1.5 million clones; 95% to 99% are singletons. Material: naive CD4+ T cells sorted from blood. Subset noted: CD45RA+ positively selected. The receptors stem from a man aged 30-40 years in good health.

This chain joins TRBV18 and TRBJ2-7, with 8 bases lining up with TRBD1. V was clipped by 2 bases and J by 3 bases; unmatched bases: 9. This CDR3 has 16 residues. CDR1 KGHSH and CDR2 LQKENI come from the germline V gene. The CDR3 reads CASSPYIGQGSYEQYF. CDR3 sequence (DNA): TGTGCCAGCTCACCATATATCGGACAGGGAAGCTACGAGCAGTACTTC.

The rearrangement joins TRBV6-5 to TRBJ1-3; no reliable D call. The germline V and J ends were trimmed by 3 bases and 4 bases, with 13 bases remaining between them. The CDR3 is made up of 15 amino acids. The V gene's germline CDR1 is MNHEY and CDR2 SVGAGI. In nucleotides, the CDR3 is TGTGCCAGCAGTTATCTCCCACGGAGAGGAAACACCATATATTTT. Translation gives CASSYLPRRGNTIYF.

Remarks on this clone: Other DNA sequences in this specimen translate into the identical CDR3. The CDR3 DNA reads as TGTGCCAGCAGTGTGGGTTCCGGAAACACCATATATTTT. It specifies CASSVGSGNTIYF. The chain carries TRBV2 and TRBJ1-3, with unresolved D. Germline V gene sequence: CDR1 SNHLY, CDR2 FYNNEI. Trimming pared 4 bases from V and 4 bases from J, leaving 8 bases between. This CDR3 region has 13 residues.

The chain links TRBV7-9 to TRBJ2-1; D might be TRBD2 (7 bases). The CDR3 contains 14 residues. V lost 1 base and J 9 bases, leaving 13 bases between the germline ends. The germline V gene encodes CDR1 SEHNR and CDR2 FQNEAQ (reference sequence). The CDR3 DNA reads as TGTGCCAGCAGCTTAGTTGGGGGGGCTGGTGAGCAGTTCTTC. It codes for CASSLVGGAGEQFF.

The V gene is TRBV27, the J gene TRBJ1-4; D remains unclear. Trimming shortened V by 5 bases and J by 5 bases, and 6 bases separated the two germline ends. Germline-derived CDR1 and CDR2 are MNHEY and SMNVEV (reference sequence). The CDR3 has 12 amino acids. The CDR3 DNA reads as TGTGCCAGCAGTCGCATCAATGAAAAACTGTTTTTT. Protein sequence: CASSRINEKLFF.

The chain is built from TRBV5-1 and TRBJ2-3, with D maybe TRBD2 (6 bases). Trimming took 3 bases from V and 4 from J, leaving 21 bases between them. Germline V gene lookup returns CDR1 SGHRS and CDR2 YFSETQ. This CDR3 is 17 amino acids long. The CDR3 DNA reads TGCGCCAGCAGCTGGGGCTGGACTCGAGGAGGGGCAGATACGCAGTATTTT. It encodes CASSWGWTRGGADTQYF.

The chain combines TRBV28 with TRBJ1-1; D is undetermined. The CDR3 is 12 amino acids. V was cut by 3 bases and J by 5 bases, with 7 bases left in between. Germline loops: CDR1 MDHEN, CDR2 SYDVKM. DNA of the CDR3: TGTGCCAGCAGTTTCGAAGGTACTGAAGCTTTCTTT. Translation: CASSFEGTEAFF.

This rearrangement joins TRBV25-1 to TRBJ2-2, with 11 nucleotides matching TRBD2. There are 17 residues in the CDR3. Trimming cost V 4 bases and J 4 bases; bases outside gene matches: 8. Germline loops: CDR1 MGHDK, CDR2 SYGVNS. For the CDR3, the DNA is TGTGCCAGCAGTGCCTTAGCGGGAGGGTTCTTCACCGGGGAGCTGTTTTTT. It codes for CASSALAGGFFTGELFF.

The chain is built from TRBV2 and TRBJ2-7; TRBD1 matches 9 bases. CDR3 length: 16 residues. Germline CDR1 is SNHLY and CDR2 is FYNNEI. The V segment lost 5 bases and the J segment 0 bases; nucleotides outside the gene matches: 8. The CDR3 loop reads CASSPDRGLSSYEQYF. CDR3 sequence (DNA): TGTGCCAGCAGTCCTGACAGGGGGTTAAGCTCCTACGAGCAGTACTTC.

The chain links TRBV6-6 to TRBJ1-1, with 10 bases matching TRBD1. V was clipped by 6 bases and J by 0 bases; unmatched bases: 4. The CDR3 covers 15 residues. The V gene's germline CDR1 is MNHNY and CDR2 SVGAGI (reference sequence). DNA for the CDR3: TGTGCCAGCAGCAGCGGACAGGGGGTGAACACTGAAGCTTTCTTT. Translated, it gives CASSSGQGVNTEAFF.

This rearrangement joins TRBV30 to TRBJ2-3; unclear D gene. The CDR3 runs 14 residues. Germline V gives CDR1 GTSNPN, CDR2 SVGIG (reference sequence). Trimming removed 0 bases at V and 4 bases at J, with 11 bases between. The CDR3 spells CAWSVRIRADTQYF. The CDR3 nucleotides are TGTGCCTGGAGTGTACGGATACGGGCAGATACGCAGTATTTT.

This sequence joins TRBV11-2 and TRBJ2-1; 7 bases are a match to TRBD2. There are 16 residues in the CDR3. J gave up 1 base and V 9 bases, and 12 bases lay outside the gene matches. The V gene's germline CDR1 is SGHAT and CDR2 FQNNGV. This CDR3 reads CASLSGGSMSYNEQFF. The CDR3 nucleotides read TGTGCCAGTCTGTCGGGCGGGAGCATGTCCTACAATGAGCAGTTCTTC.

The chain employs TRBV5-1 and TRBJ2-7, with 7 bases identical to TRBD1. Per the germline V gene, CDR1 is SGHRS and CDR2 is YFSETQ. This CDR3 comprises 13 residues. Germline trimming cut 6 bases from V and 1 base from J; bases unmatched to any gene: 4. The CDR3 DNA reads TGCGCCAGCACCAGGGACAGTTCCTACGAGCAGTACTTC. This encodes CASTRDSSYEQYF.

Of note for this clone: One end of the junction varies from germline; a read error may be responsible. The rearrangement uses TRBV13 and TRBJ2-1; 13 bases are shared with TRBD2. Germline assignment: CDR1 PRHDT and CDR2 FYEKMQ (reference sequence). The CDR3 consists of 17 residues. The DNA for the CDR3 is TGTGCCAGCAGCTTAGTTACTAGCGGGAGGGACTACCATGAGCAGTTCTTC. It is translated as CASSLVTSGRDYHEQFF. Combining the CDR3 with reference TRBV13 and TRBJ2-1 gives the whole variable domain AAGVIQSPRHLIKEKRETATLKCYPIPRHDTVYWYQQGPGQDPQFLISFYEKMQSDKGSIPDRFSAQQFSDYHSELNMSSLELGDSALYFCASSLVTSGRDYHEQFFGPGTRLTVL.

The chain employs TRBV5-4 and TRBJ2-7, with D possibly TRBD1 on 6 matching bases. Germline V gene lookup returns CDR1 SGHNT and CDR2 YYREEE (reference sequence). V was clipped by 4 bases and J by 6 bases, with 8 bases between them. The CDR3 has 11 residues. CDR3 in DNA: TGTGCCAGCAGCGGGGGCGGCGAGCAGTACTTC. Translated, it gives CASSGGGEQYF.

This chain links TRBV5-1 with TRBJ1-2; D unclear. The germline gives CDR1 SGHRS, CDR2 YFSETQ. V lost 4 bases and J 4 bases, leaving 17 bases between the germline ends. The CDR3 sequence is 15 residues long. DNA of the CDR3: TGCGCCAGCAGCCAGACACCTTCCCAGAGCTATGGCTACACCTTC. Translation: CASSQTPSQSYGYTF.

V usage is TRBV14 and J usage is TRBJ2-1; perhaps TRBD1 as D (6 bases). Between the trimmed V and J ends, which lost 3 bases and 4 bases, there was a span of 13 bases. CDR1 and CDR2 from the germline V gene are SGHDN and FVKESK. The CDR3 runs 15 residues. In nucleotides, the CDR3 is TGTGCCAGCAGCCATGGTACAGGGCGATACAATGAGCAGTTCTTC. As protein: CASSHGTGRYNEQFF. Full variable domain (remainder filled in from reference TRBV14 and TRBJ2-1): EAGVTQFPSHSVIEKGQTVTLRCDPISGHDNLYWYRRVMGKEIKFLLHFVKESKQDESGMPNNRFLAERTGGTYSTLKVQPAELEDSGVYFCASSHGTGRYNEQFFGPGTRLTVL.

The chain couples TRBV6-7 to TRBJ2-1, with D perhaps matching TRBD2 (6 bases). TRBV6-7 is an ORF, and what it does is uncertain. This CDR3 contains 19 residues. The V end lost 4 bases, the J end lost 5 bases, and 27 bases lay between the germline ends. This CDR3 reads CASSFLGASDQVSDNEQFF. CDR3 sequence (DNA): TGTGCCAGCAGTTTCCTCGGGGCTAGCGATCAAGTTAGCGACAATGAGCAGTTCTTC.

The J gene is TRBJ2-3, the V gene TRBV6-5; 11 nucleotides agree with TRBD2. Losses at the gene ends were 2 bases for V and 5 bases for J; bases not matched to a gene: 6. The CDR3 covers 16 residues. Germline assignment: CDR1 MNHEY and CDR2 SVGAGI. CDR3 bases: TGTGCCAGCAGTTACCTTAGCGGGAGGGCCGGAGATACGCAGTATTTT. It specifies CASSYLSGRAGDTQYF.

V is TRBV6-6 and J is TRBJ2-2; 11 nucleotides agree with TRBD2. The CDR3 totals 14 residues. The J segment lost 7 bases and the V segment lost 6 bases, leaving 4 bases of the junction unmatched. Per germline, CDR1 MNHNY and CDR2 SVGAGI (reference sequence). DNA for the CDR3: TGTGCCAGCAGCCGGACTAGCGGGTTCGGGGAGCTGTTTTTT. The encoded protein is CASSRTSGFGELFF.

The chain links TRBV27 to TRBJ2-5, with D possibly matching TRBD2 (5 bases). The CDR3 is 15 residues long. The V gene's germline CDR1 is MNHEY and CDR2 SMNVEV (reference sequence). V was trimmed by 4 bases and J by 1 base, leaving 13 bases between them. The CDR3 coding sequence is TGTGCCAGCAGTTGGACTGGGCGGAGCCAAGAGACCCAGTACTTC. Encoded protein: CASSWTGRSQETQYF.

Ten or more counts support this clone. The rearrangement links TRBV6-1 to TRBJ1-5, with 10 bases fitting TRBD1. After removal of 3 bases from V and 6 bases from J, the junction contained 2 bases not matched to a gene. There are 14 residues in the CDR3. From germline, CDR1 is MNHNS and CDR2 SASEGT. In nucleotides, the CDR3 is TGTGCCAGCAGTGAGACAGGGGGCGTTCAGCCCCAGCATTTT. It is translated as CASSETGGVQPQHF.

About this clone: Within the sample, other DNA sequences also encode this same CDR3. V is TRBV5-1 and J is TRBJ2-2; D perhaps matches TRBD2 (5 bases). Germline V lookup: CDR1 SGHRS, CDR2 YFSETQ. V was clipped by 0 bases and J by 6 bases, with 6 bases between them. CDR3 length: 13 residues. The CDR3 is CASSLDGAGELFF. The CDR3 DNA is TGCGCCAGCAGCTTGGACGGGGCCGGGGAGCTGTTTTTT.

The V and J genes are TRBV5-1 and TRBJ2-3, with a weak D call TRBD1 (5 bases). V lost 4 bases and J lost 3, with 18 bases in between. The CDR3 has 16 amino acids. Germline-derived CDR1 and CDR2 are SGHRS and YFSETQ. In nucleotides, the CDR3 is TGCGCCAGCAGCCCCGGACAAGCTGGACGGACAGATACGCAGTATTTT. Translated, it gives CASSPGQAGRTDTQYF. The full variable domain, its missing parts supplied by reference TRBV5-1 and TRBJ2-3, is KAGVTQTPRYLIKTRGQQVTLSCSPISGHRSVSWYQQTPGQGLQFLFEYFSETQRNKGNFPGRFSGRQFSNSRSEMNVSTLELGDSALYLCASSPGQAGRTDTQYFGPGTRLTVL.

V usage is TRBV10-3 and J usage is TRBJ1-2, with a weak D call TRBD1 (6 bases). This CDR3 is 14 amino acids long. Trimming pared 9 bases from V and 4 bases from J, leaving 18 bases between. CDR1 is ENHRY and CDR2 is SYGVKD in the germline V gene. This CDR3 reads CAISRDQDSYGYTF. CDR3 nucleotide sequence: TGTGCCATTTCCCGGGACCAGGACAGCTATGGCTACACCTTC.